This T cell receptor beta chain is from a study of CD8+ T cells in alopecia areata. CDR1 is SGHVS, CDR2 FNYEAQ, per germline. This CDR3 has 11 residues. V was shortened by 7 bases and J by 0 bases, with 4 bases between the two germline ends. The authors extracted RNA and reverse transcribed it into cDNA as the sequencing template. TCRdb's table, derived via immunoSEQ multiplex PCR, lists solely in-frame clones and lacks some. The profile covers tens of thousands of clones, with around 96% appearing a single time and around 24% taken by the ten largest. This TCR came from a human donor with alopecia areata. The specimen comprised CD8+ T cells sorted from blood, sampled at week 0. This rearrangement joins TRBV7-6 to TRBJ2-7; D not certain. The CDR3 nucleotides read TGTGCCAGCACCAACTCCTACGAGCAGTACTTC. Translated, it gives CASTNSYEQYF.